The 24 T cell receptor beta chains listed next were all sequenced from one sample in a study of cytomegalovirus exposure and HLA in healthy donors. Using immunoSEQ multiplex PCR, the repertoire was profiled, and TCRdb retains in-frame clones only, with some absent. Of about 340,000 clones listed, 86% are singletons. Sequencing input: PBMCs. All receptors derive from a young woman in good health and CMV-seronegative.

The chain employs TRBV28 and TRBJ1-5; D is possibly TRBD1 (5 bases). The CDR3 consists of 16 residues. The V end was cut by 7 bases, the J end by 3 bases, with 19 bases between. Germline V gene data show CDR1 as MDHEN and CDR2 as SYDVKM. CDR3 coding DNA: TGTGCCAGCACCATTATAGGGCGGGGGGTCAATCAGCCCCAGCATTTT. This encodes CASTIIGRGVNQPQHF.

With regard to this clone: In the same sample, other DNA sequences code for this CDR3. The gene calls are TRBV7-2 and TRBJ1-2; TRBD1 agrees at 8 bases. V was pared by 5 bases and J by 1 base, with 3 bases of the junction left unmatched. Germline V gene lookup returns CDR1 SGHTA and CDR2 FQGNSA. The CDR3 has 14 amino acids. CDR3 region: CASSLDRGNYGYTF. CDR3 in DNA: TGTGCCAGCAGCCTTGACAGGGGTAACTATGGCTACACCTTC.

The V call is TRBV6-6, the J call TRBJ2-7, with D perhaps TRBD2 (7 bases). Germline V gene sequence: CDR1 MNHNY, CDR2 SVGAGI (reference sequence). Between the trimmed V and J ends, which lost 2 bases and 2 bases, there was a span of 16 bases. The CDR3 runs to 16 residues. The CDR3 DNA follows: TGTGCCAGCAGTTACGTAGGGGGGGCTTTCACCTACGAGCAGTACTTC. This gives the protein CASSYVGGAFTYEQYF.

The chain carries TRBV29-1 and TRBJ2-6; D gene unclear. The CDR3 consists of 13 residues. The V end lost 4 bases, the J end lost 2 bases, and 6 bases lay between the germline ends. The germline V gene has CDR1 SQVTM and CDR2 ANQGSEA. In nucleotides, the CDR3 is TGCAGCGTTGTGGAGCCTGGGGCCAACGTCCTGACTTTC. Amino acid sequence: CSVVEPGANVLTF.

This sequence joins TRBV9 and TRBJ2-2, with D possibly being TRBD2 (6 bases). CDR1 is SGDLS and CDR2 is YYNGEE in the germline V gene. This CDR3 contains 16 residues. Trimming took 0 bases from V and 4 from J, leaving 13 bases between them. The CDR3 nucleotides read TGTGCCAGCAGCGTAGTCCCCTTGCGGGGCACCGGGGAGCTGTTTTTT. The encoded protein is CASSVVPLRGTGELFF.

V usage is TRBV6-5 and J usage is TRBJ2-5; the match to TRBD2 covers 8 bases. This CDR3 has 15 residues. V was pared by 6 bases and J by 4 bases, with 10 bases of the junction left unmatched. Per germline, CDR1 MNHEY and CDR2 SVGAGI. In nucleotides, the CDR3 is TGTGCCAGCAGGAAAAGCGGGAGATACGGAGAGACCCAGTACTTC. It translates to CASRKSGRYGETQYF.

As DNA, the CDR3 is TGTGCCAGCAGTTTTTCAGTTGATGAGCAGTTCTTC. Its translation is CASSFSVDEQFF. The rearrangement links TRBV28 to TRBJ2-1; D unresolved. The CDR3 has 12 amino acids. Germline V CDR1 and CDR2: MDHEN, SYDVKM. The ends were cut back, 3 bases at V and 8 bases at J, with 8 bases in the middle.

This chain joins TRBV25-1 and TRBJ2-1; 9 bases agree with TRBD2. The CDR3 loop spans 14 amino acids. Germline loops: CDR1 MGHDK, CDR2 SYGVNS. V lost 4 bases and J lost 4; bases outside the gene matches: 2. The CDR3 bases are TGTGCCAGCAGTGGGCGGGAGGGGTACAATGAGCAGTTCTTC. It specifies CASSGREGYNEQFF.

This chain connects TRBV25-1 to TRBJ2-7; D is possibly TRBD2 (6 bases). The CDR3 totals 13 residues. V shed 2 bases and J shed 6 bases, with 11 bases lying between them. CDR1 is MGHDK, CDR2 SYGVNS, per germline. For the CDR3, the DNA is TGTGCCAGCAGTGAAAAGAGCGGGTCCGAGCAGTACTTC. Encoded protein: CASSEKSGSEQYF.

The V call is TRBV5-1, the J call TRBJ2-7; 8 bases line up with TRBD2. The CDR3 totals 16 residues. Germline values: CDR1 SGHRS, CDR2 YFSETQ. Losses at the gene ends were 0 bases for V and 2 bases for J; bases not matched to a gene: 7. The CDR3 DNA reads as TGCGCCAGCAGCTTGGAAGGACGCGGGAGGACCTACGAGCAGTACTTC. Amino acid sequence: CASSLEGRGRTYEQYF.

The J gene is TRBJ1-3, the V gene TRBV7-8, with D perhaps matching TRBD1 (6 bases). V was pared by 5 bases and J by 0 bases, with 11 bases between. This CDR3 comprises 15 residues. Germline V gene lookup returns CDR1 SGHVS and CDR2 FQNEAQ. Written as DNA, the CDR3 is TGTGCCAGCAGCACAGGGACGAGCTCTGGAAACACCATATATTTT. As protein: CASSTGTSSGNTIYF.

The chain joins TRBV4-3 to TRBJ2-1, with 7 bases that match TRBD2. The CDR3 length is 16 residues. From germline, CDR1 is LGHNA and CDR2 YSLEER. J was trimmed by 7 bases and V by 0 bases; bases with no gene match: 9. CDR3 sequence reads: CASSQDTAGVGNEQFF. The CDR3 nucleotides read TGCGCCAGCAGCCAAGATACGGCGGGAGTTGGGAATGAGCAGTTCTTC.

V and J are TRBV7-6 and TRBJ2-1; TRBD2 is a possible D gene (5 bases). Germline-derived CDR1 and CDR2 are SGHVS and FNYEAQ. The CDR3 has 15 amino acids. Trimming took 5 bases from V and 13 from J, leaving 24 bases between them. The CDR3 nucleotides read TGTGCCAGCAGCCCCCAAGGCCCGCCAGCTAGCACCCAGTTCTTC. The encoded protein is CASSPQGPPASTQFF.

The chain couples TRBV5-1 to TRBJ1-1, with D possibly TRBD1 on 5 matching bases. The CDR3 totals 11 residues. V lost 5 bases and J lost 11, with 13 bases in between. Germline CDR1 is SGHRS and CDR2 is YFSETQ. The CDR3 DNA is TGCGCCAGCAGTCGAGACAGTGAGGCTTTCTTT. Protein product: CASSRDSEAFF.

The V gene is TRBV10-3, the J gene TRBJ1-2; D is uncertain. Germline CDR1 reads ENHRY; CDR2 reads SYGVKD. Between the trimmed V and J ends, which lost 3 bases and 5 bases, there was a span of 10 bases. The CDR3 is 13 residues long. The DNA of the CDR3 is TGTGCCATCAGTGACGAGTACGGGTATGGCTACACCTTC. It encodes CAISDEYGYGYTF.

The J gene is TRBJ2-7, the V gene TRBV6-5; D perhaps matches TRBD2 (6 bases). There are 14 residues in the CDR3. Germline V CDR1 and CDR2: MNHEY, SVGAGI. Deletions cut 5 bases from V and 7 bases from J, with 18 bases between. As DNA, the CDR3 is TGTGCCAGCAGTGCGTCGCTAGCGCCTGGGGAGCAGTACTTC. It encodes CASSASLAPGEQYF.

This clone was counted a few times. In the same sample, other DNA sequences code for this CDR3. This chain uses TRBV7-6 with TRBJ2-7, with D hard to call. The germline V gene has CDR1 SGHVS and CDR2 FNYEAQ. The V end was cut by 1 base, the J end by 1 base, with 8 bases between. The CDR3 contains 14 residues. The CDR3 reads CASSLGGGSYEQYF. The CDR3 coding sequence is TGTGCCAGCAGCTTAGGCGGCGGATCCTACGAGCAGTACTTC. Full variable domain (missing parts from reference TRBV7-6 and TRBJ2-7): GAGVSQSPRYKVTKRGQDVALRCDPISGHVSLYWYRQALGQGPEFLTYFNYEAQQDKSGLPNDRFSAERPEGSISTLTIQRTEQRDSAMYRCASSLGGGSYEQYFGPGTRLTVT.

The CDR3 DNA is TGTGCCAGCAGCCCTTTTAGCTCTGGAAACACCATATATTTT. Amino acids: CASSPFSSGNTIYF. The chain is built from TRBV6-5 and TRBJ1-3; D not certain. The CDR3 extends over 14 amino acids. CDR1 is MNHEY, CDR2 SVGAGI, per germline. The V gene lost 6 bases and the J gene lost 0 bases, with 9 bases spanning the gap.

This clone was counted once. The gene calls are TRBV4-1 and TRBJ2-1, with a weak D call TRBD2 (6 bases). Trimming stripped 0 bases from V and 9 bases from J, with 24 bases between. The CDR3 loop spans 18 amino acids. Germline CDR1 MGHRA, CDR2 YSYEKL. The CDR3 sequence: CASSQEEAMETWGGEQFF. The CDR3 bases are TGCGCCAGCAGCCAAGAAGAGGCCATGGAGACCTGGGGAGGTGAGCAGTTCTTC.

This clone was detected once. The V call is TRBV19, the J call TRBJ2-7; 11 nucleotides align to TRBD2. The J segment lost 2 bases and the V segment lost 6 bases, leaving 6 bases of the junction unmatched. CDR3 size: 15 residues. Germline V lookup: CDR1 LNHDA, CDR2 SQIVND (reference sequence). The chain's CDR3 is CASSALAGGPYEQYF. CDR3 in DNA: TGTGCCAGTAGCGCGCTAGCGGGAGGCCCCTACGAGCAGTACTTC.

The CDR3 region has the DNA TGTGCCAGCAGTGCCGGCGGCACTGAAGCTTTCTTT. This translates into CASSAGGTEAFF. The rearrangement joins TRBV9 to TRBJ1-1; D not certain. The germline V and J ends were trimmed by 5 bases and 4 bases, with 9 bases remaining between them. The CDR3 covers 12 residues. Germline V gene sequence: CDR1 SGDLS, CDR2 YYNGEE. Combining the CDR3 with reference TRBV9 and TRBJ1-1 gives the whole variable domain DSGVTQTPKHLITATGQRVTLRCSPRSGDLSVYWYQQSLDQGLQFLIQYYNGEERAKGNILERFSAQQFPDLHSELNLSSLELGDSALYFCASSAGGTEAFFGQGTRLTVV.

The chain couples TRBV9 to TRBJ2-5, with TRBD1 matching over 10 bases. CDR1 is SGDLS and CDR2 is YYNGEE in the germline V gene. There are 15 residues in the CDR3. Losses at the gene ends were 7 bases for V and 4 bases for J; bases not matched to a gene: 10. The CDR3, as DNA: TGTGCCAGCGCTAGAGGAGGGACAGGGGCAGAGACCCAGTACTTC. Amino acids: CASARGGTGAETQYF.

The chain employs TRBV5-4 and TRBJ2-7, with 9 bases identical to TRBD2. Trimming removed 6 bases from V and 0 bases from J; junction bases left unmatched: 7. The CDR3 is made up of 15 amino acids. Germline V gene lookup returns CDR1 SGHNT and CDR2 YYREEE (reference sequence). The CDR3 DNA reads as TGTGCCAGCAAAACTGGGACTAGCAGCTCCTACGAGCAGTACTTC. Encoded protein: CASKTGTSSSYEQYF.

Relative to its sample, this clone is medium-sized (0.01 to 0.1%). The V call is TRBV25-1, the J call TRBJ2-3; no clear D. Trimming left V 8 bases short and J 0 bases short, with 15 bases between. Looked up from germline, CDR1 is MGHDK and CDR2 is SYGVNS. CDR3 length: 15 amino acids. CDR3 nucleotides: TGTGCCAGCTCTAATTGGGCAGGAAGCACAGATACGCAGTATTTT. It codes for CASSNWAGSTDTQYF. Drawing the rest from reference TRBV25-1 and TRBJ2-3, the complete variable domain is EADIYQTPRYLVIGTGKKITLECSQTMGHDKMYWYQQDPGMELHLIHYSYGVNSTEKGDLSSESTVSRIRTEHFPLTLESARPSHTSQYLCASSNWAGSTDTQYFGPGTRLTVL.